A selection of T cell receptor beta chains follows, all from one sample in a study of PD-L1 blockade in urothelial cancer. Measured with immunoSEQ multiplex PCR; TCRdb has only the in-frame clones, and not every one. In the table there are tens of thousands of clones, roughly 80% of which are singletons. The sequences come from PBMCs, collected around atezolizumab (anti-PD-L1) treatment. These receptors were taken from a man aged 65 to 85 with urothelial cancer. The conserved cysteine and the conserved F or W are not part of the CDR3 here. Each record gives: V gene, D gene, CDR3 protein. D genes are given only for firm matches.

V: TRBV2; D: .; CDR3: ASSEQANTEAF
V: TRBV5-6; D: TRBD1; CDR3: ASSRTGVPEAF
V: TRBV28; D: .; CDR3: ASSLLGQSYEQY
V: TRBV29-1; D: TRBD2; CDR3: SVEDRGRGGLRGTDTQY
V: TRBV15; D: .; CDR3: ATSRDQGSGFQETQY
V: TRBV7-2; D: TRBD1; CDR3: ASSSDRGYGYT
V: TRBV5-1; D: .; CDR3: ASSLGLGGRMNTEAF
V: TRBV4-2; D: TRBD2; CDR3: ASSQAGGYTGELF
V: TRBV7-8; D: .; CDR3: ASSPSFTQETQY
V: TRBV30; D: .; CDR3: AWSFTWGDTEAF
V: TRBV2; D: TRBD2; CDR3: ASSKGLAPDTQY
V: TRBV28; D: TRBD2; CDR3: ASSVSPGLGAQSYEQY
V: TRBV4-1; D: .; CDR3: ASSQGLAGTEAF
V: TRBV7-2; D: .; CDR3: ASSLAGGGEGTYGYT
V: TRBV6-6; D: .; CDR3: ASGGTYNEQF
V: TRBV7-2; D: TRBD2; CDR3: ASRATSGRAKWQF
V: TRBV7-2; D: .; CDR3: ASSLVSGQSPLH
V: TRBV5-8; D: TRBD1; CDR3: ASTQTGYATEAF
V: TRBV7-9; D: TRBD2; CDR3: ASSLGASGSHEQY
V: TRBV19; D: TRBD2; CDR3: ASSTPSGRGEQF
V: TRBV19; D: TRBD1; CDR3: ASSIRSTGVSSGANVLT
V: TRBV11-2; D: TRBD2; CDR3: ASSPLAGSSTDTQY
V: TRBV19; D: TRBD2; CDR3: ASSPRGSGSSYYNEQF
V: TRBV4-1; D: .; CDR3: ASSQQGWNGYT
V: TRBV18; D: .; CDR3: ASSPELSGNTIY
V: TRBV5-1; D: .; CDR3: ASSFGDLNTEAF
V: TRBV11-1; D: .; CDR3: ASSQLAEGAYEQY
V: TRBV27; D: TRBD1; CDR3: ASSRSGQGYEQY
V: TRBV14; D: TRBD2; CDR3: ASSLGRHSGKVHEQY